The 18 T cell receptor beta chains reported below all come from one sample, sequenced in a study of shared clonotypes between healthy human individuals. Sequencing was performed with immunoSEQ multiplex PCR; in TCRdb, only in-frame clones are kept and a portion is missing. The sample includes hundreds of thousands of clones, 96% seen only once; the top ten take more than 0.085%. Naive CD8 cells, CD45RO-negative and positively selected for CCR7, excluded terminally differentiated effector memory CD45RA+ cells. Sequencing used naive CD8+ T cells sorted from blood. These receptor sequences come from a woman aged 25 to 45 in good health.

This sequence joins TRBV4-1 and TRBJ1-1; D possibly corresponds to TRBD1 (5 bases). CDR3 length: 14 residues. Germline loops: CDR1 MGHRA, CDR2 YSYEKL. Trimming took off 1 base at V and 4 bases at J, with 10 bases between the two ends. Here the CDR3 DNA reads TGCGCCAGCAGCCAAGGGAGGGGAGGCACTGAAGCTTTCTTT. The encoded protein is CASSQGRGGTEAFF.

The chain combines TRBV19 with TRBJ2-5; D is unresolved. V was shortened by 5 bases and J by 2 bases, with 15 bases between the two germline ends. Germline V lookup: CDR1 LNHDA, CDR2 SQIVND (reference sequence). The CDR3 runs to 15 residues. The CDR3 nucleotides read TGTGCCAGTAGTGCCTACATCAGTATACAAGAGACCCAGTACTTC. Residues: CASSAYISIQETQYF.

This rearrangement joins TRBV2 to TRBJ2-7; 9 nucleotides line up with TRBD1. V gave up 1 base and J gave up 1 base; unmatched junction bases: 5. Germline-derived CDR1 and CDR2 are SNHLY and FYNNEI. The CDR3 extends over 16 amino acids. The CDR3 nucleotides are TGTGCCAGCAGTGAAGTCTGGGGACAGGGATCCTACGAGCAGTACTTC. The encoded protein is CASSEVWGQGSYEQYF.

Details on this clone: Within the sample, other DNA sequences also encode this same CDR3. The chain employs TRBV27 and TRBJ2-2; TRBD2 matches 9 bases. CDR3 size: 16 residues. From germline, CDR1 is MNHEY and CDR2 SMNVEV (reference sequence). V dropped 0 bases and J dropped 3; count of bases not matched to a gene: 2. The CDR3 bases are TGTGCCAGCAGTTTATCACCTAGCGGGGACACCGGGGAGCTGTTTTTT. Translating it yields CASSLSPSGDTGELFF.

The rearrangement joins TRBV29-1 to TRBJ2-2; TRBD2 matches at 9 bases. The ends lost 1 base at V and 3 bases at J; junction bases unmatched: 6. The CDR3 is 16 amino acids. CDR1 and CDR2 from the germline V gene are SQVTM and ANQGSEA. This chain's CDR3 is CSVEGLEREDTGELFF. The CDR3 DNA is TGCAGCGTTGAAGGGCTTGAGCGGGAGGACACCGGGGAGCTGTTTTTT.

The chain carries TRBV7-9 and TRBJ2-6; D not certain. There are 13 residues in the CDR3. Trimming shortened V by 4 bases and J by 1 base, and 2 bases separated the two germline ends. The germline V gene has CDR1 SEHNR and CDR2 FQNEAQ (reference sequence). The CDR3: CASSSSGANVLTF. The CDR3 nucleotides are TGTGCCAGCAGCTCGTCTGGGGCCAACGTCCTGACTTTC. Full variable domain (missing parts from reference TRBV7-9 and TRBJ2-6): DTGVSQNPRHKITKRGQNVTFRCDPISEHNRLYWYRQTLGQGPEFLTYFQNEAQLEKSRLLSDRFSAERPKGSFSTLEIQRTEQGDSAMYLCASSSSGANVLTFGAGSRLTVL.

The chain employs TRBV30 and TRBJ2-7, with TRBD2 identical over 10 bases. This CDR3 is 17 amino acids long. Germline V gene lookup returns CDR1 GTSNPN and CDR2 SVGIG (reference sequence). The trim removed 2 bases at V and 7 bases at J, leaving 17 bases unmatched. CDR3 nucleotide sequence: TGTGCCTGGAGTACGACGGCTAGCGGGAGAGCGGACATGGAGCAGTACTTC. It encodes CAWSTTASGRADMEQYF. Supplemented by reference TRBV30 and TRBJ2-7, the full variable domain reads SQTIHQWPATLVQPVGSPLSLECTVEGTSNPNLYWYRQAAGRGLQLLFYSVGIGQISSEVPQNLSASRPQDRQFILSSKKLLLSDSGFYLCAWSTTASGRADMEQYFGPGTRLTVT.

This chain connects TRBV27 to TRBJ2-6; 7 nucleotides match TRBD1. Per the germline V gene, CDR1 is MNHEY and CDR2 is SMNVEV (reference sequence). The CDR3 is made up of 17 amino acids. Trimming cost V 3 bases and J 0 bases; bases outside gene matches: 5. The DNA for the CDR3 is TGTGCCAGCAGTTTGGGGACAGCCAGCTCTGGGGCCAACGTCCTGACTTTC. This gives the protein CASSLGTASSGANVLTF.

CDR3 protein: CASSPGAPYEQYF. The CDR3 nucleotides read TGTGCCAGTAGTCCAGGTGCTCCCTACGAGCAGTACTTC. The chain recombines TRBV19 with TRBJ2-7; D gene unclear. Germline V gene lookup returns CDR1 LNHDA and CDR2 SQIVND (reference sequence). V lost 5 bases to trimming and J lost 2 bases, with 10 bases between them. The CDR3 covers 13 residues. Full variable domain (rest looked up from reference TRBV19 and TRBJ2-7): DGGITQSPKYLFRKEGQNVTLSCEQNLNHDAMYWYRQDPGQGLRLIYYSQIVNDFQKGDIAEGYSVSREKKESFPLTVTSAQKNPTAFYLCASSPGAPYEQYFGPGTRLTVT.

On this clone itself: This same CDR3 is encoded by further DNA sequences in the sample. The CDR3 nucleotides are TGTGCCAGCAGCCCCCGGGACAGTTACGAGCAGTACTTC. Amino acids: CASSPRDSYEQYF. The V call is TRBV13, the J call TRBJ2-7; 7 positions match TRBD1. The CDR3 has 13 residues. With V trimmed by 5 bases and J by 4 bases, 5 bases remained unmatched. Germline V lookup: CDR1 PRHDT, CDR2 FYEKMQ (reference sequence).

The chain combines TRBV5-4 with TRBJ2-5; 7 nucleotides align to TRBD1. V shed 1 base and J 5 bases; nucleotides not matched to a gene: 14. CDR3 size: 17 residues. Germline loops: CDR1 SGHNT, CDR2 YYREEE (reference sequence). The CDR3: CASSLLQTGSGRETQYF. CDR3 in DNA: TGTGCCAGCAGCTTGCTCCAGACAGGGAGCGGTAGGGAGACCCAGTACTTC.

Concerning this clone itself: This specimen includes other DNA sequences encoding the same CDR3. This chain links TRBV5-1 with TRBJ2-7; D is possibly TRBD1 (5 bases). The germline CDR1 and CDR2 sequences are SGHRS and YFSETQ. This CDR3 is built from 12 residues. V was pared by 4 bases and J by 4 bases, with 9 bases between. The CDR3: CASSPTGYEQYF. CDR3 DNA sequence: TGCGCCAGCAGCCCCACAGGTTACGAGCAGTACTTC. Drawing the rest from reference TRBV5-1 and TRBJ2-7, the complete variable domain is KAGVTQTPRYLIKTRGQQVTLSCSPISGHRSVSWYQQTPGQGLQFLFEYFSETQRNKGNFPGRFSGRQFSNSRSEMNVSTLELGDSALYLCASSPTGYEQYFGPGTRLTVT.

The rearrangement uses TRBV7-9 and TRBJ2-2; D uncertain. Trimming shortened V by 3 bases and J by 1 base, and 6 bases separated the two germline ends. The germline CDR1 and CDR2 sequences are SEHNR and FQNEAQ (reference sequence). The CDR3 has 14 amino acids. The CDR3 DNA reads TGTGCCAGCAGCTTCATGAAGAACACCGGGGAGCTGTTTTTT. Translating gives CASSFMKNTGELFF.

J is TRBJ1-4 and V is TRBV11-1; D is ambiguous. CDR1 is SGHAT and CDR2 is FQDESV in the germline V gene (reference sequence). Trimming took off 1 base at V and 6 bases at J, with 18 bases between the two ends. The CDR3 consists of 17 residues. This chain's CDR3 is CASSLELGRSIDEKLFF. The CDR3 region has the DNA TGTGCCAGCAGCTTAGAACTTGGCCGCAGCATCGATGAAAAACTGTTTTTT.

The chain employs TRBV6-5 and TRBJ1-2; 10 bases map to TRBD1. V lost 8 bases, J lost 7 bases, and 10 bases stayed unmatched. Germline V gene data show CDR1 as MNHEY and CDR2 as SVGAGI. The CDR3 has 14 residues. The chain's CDR3 is CASGKSDRGPGYTF. CDR3 bases: TGTGCCAGCGGAAAATCAGACAGGGGGCCTGGCTACACCTTC.

V usage is TRBV29-1 and J usage is TRBJ2-5; TRBD1 aligns across 10 bases. Matching the DNA end better, TRBJ2-7 makes the J call doubtful. CDR1 is SQVTM, CDR2 ANQGSEA, per germline. CDR3 length: 14 amino acids. The CDR3: CSVEWDRGSYEQYF. In DNA, the CDR3 is TGCAGCGTTGAATGGGACAGGGGCTCCTACGAGCAGTACTTC.

This clone was seen just once. The rearrangement uses TRBV5-4 and TRBJ1-5; tentative D call: TRBD1 (5 bases). Trimming cost V 9 bases and J 6 bases, with 22 bases left between them. The CDR3 has 15 residues. In germline, CDR1 is SGHNT, CDR2 YYREEE (reference sequence). The CDR3 is CAMSRDSGSGQPQHF. The CDR3 DNA sequence: TGTGCCATGTCGCGGGACTCGGGGTCGGGTCAGCCCCAGCATTTT.

This clone was picked up one time. Distinct nucleotide sequences in the sample also encode this CDR3. The CDR3 bases are TGTGCCAGCAGTCCAGGGGGGGGTTACGAGCAGTACTTC. This gives the protein CASSPGGGYEQYF. This chain uses TRBV28 with TRBJ2-7; D is tentatively TRBD1 or TRBD2 (7 bases each). Per the germline V gene, CDR1 is MDHEN and CDR2 is SYDVKM. The CDR3 runs 13 residues. V shed 5 bases and J shed 4 bases, with 12 bases lying between them.